These 9 T cell receptor beta chains were sequenced from one sample in a study of blood T cell repertoires in COVID-19. TCRdb keeps only in-frame clones here, not all; method: immunoSEQ multiplex PCR. The table lists hundreds of thousands of clones, roughly 85% of them singletons. Sequencing was carried out using peripheral blood. The receptor set was obtained from a woman under 30 who had recovered from COVID-19.

This clone showed up just once. The chain joins TRBV6-5 to TRBJ2-5, with TRBD2 identical over 8 bases. The ends lost 2 bases at V and 1 base at J; junction bases unmatched: 0. CDR3 length equals 14 residues. Germline assignment: CDR1 MNHEY and CDR2 SVGAGI. CDR3 protein: CASSYGTSQETQYF. CDR3 bases: TGTGCCAGCAGTTACGGGACTAGCCAAGAGACCCAGTACTTC.

CDR3 nucleotides: TGTGCCAGCAGCTTGGTTCAGGGGGCGGGTGGGGCCAACGTCCTGACTTTC. Amino acid sequence: CASSLVQGAGGANVLTF. This chain joins TRBV5-6 and TRBJ2-6, with 8 bases fitting TRBD1. The V and J ends lost 0 bases and 3 bases, in that order; junction bases with no gene match: 5. Germline assignment: CDR1 SGHDT and CDR2 YYEEEE. The CDR3 covers 17 residues.

This chain uses TRBV30 with TRBJ2-1; TRBD2 aligns across 9 bases. The junction had 6 bases not matched to a gene; V was cut back by 5 bases and J by 4 bases. The CDR3 length is 14 residues. In germline, CDR1 is GTSNPN, CDR2 SVGIG (reference sequence). The DNA of the CDR3 is TGTGCCTGGGGACCGACTAGCGGTTACAATGAGCAGTTCTTC. Translation: CAWGPTSGYNEQFF. The complete variable domain, with remaining parts taken from reference TRBV30 and TRBJ2-1, reads SQTIHQWPATLVQPVGSPLSLECTVEGTSNPNLYWYRQAAGRGLQLLFYSVGIGQISSEVPQNLSASRPQDRQFILSSKKLLLSDSGFYLCAWGPTSGYNEQFFGPGTRLTVL.

The V call is TRBV30, the J call TRBJ2-5; 8 bases align to TRBD2. The CDR3 consists of 17 residues. Germline trimming cut 4 bases from V and 5 bases from J; bases unmatched to any gene: 18. Germline CDR1 and CDR2: GTSNPN and SVGIG (reference sequence). CDR3 nucleotide sequence: TGTGCCTGGACCACGGAAAGCGGGAGCCCTCCTGGGGAGACCCAGTACTTC. Translation gives CAWTTESGSPPGETQYF. The full variable domain, completed using reference TRBV30 and TRBJ2-5, is SQTIHQWPATLVQPVGSPLSLECTVEGTSNPNLYWYRQAAGRGLQLLFYSVGIGQISSEVPQNLSASRPQDRQFILSSKKLLLSDSGFYLCAWTTESGSPPGETQYFGPGTRLLVL.

This sequence joins TRBV7-3 and TRBJ2-1, with 11 bases aligning to TRBD2. The CDR3 loop spans 17 amino acids. V was clipped by 3 bases and J by 0 bases; unmatched bases: 4. Per germline, CDR1 SGHTA and CDR2 FQGTGA. CDR3 sequence: CASSFGLAGSSYNEQFF. The CDR3 coding sequence is TGTGCCAGCAGCTTCGGACTAGCGGGCAGCTCCTACAATGAGCAGTTCTTC.

This clone was detected once. The CDR3 loop reads CASSLERLAAGELFF. The CDR3 bases are TGTGCCAGCAGCTTAGAGAGACTGGCGGCCGGGGAGCTGTTTTTT. This rearrangement joins TRBV11-2 to TRBJ2-2, with D unresolved. In germline, CDR1 is SGHAT, CDR2 FQNNGV. V was trimmed by 0 bases and J by 6 bases, leaving 11 bases between them. The CDR3 runs to 15 residues.

In DNA form, the CDR3 reads TGTGCCTGGAGCCCGGGGGGGTCGGGCTACGAGCAGTACTTC. It is translated as CAWSPGGSGYEQYF. The chain links TRBV30 to TRBJ2-7; 8 nucleotides align to TRBD2. From germline, CDR1 is GTSNPN and CDR2 SVGIG (reference sequence). Losses at the gene ends were 3 bases for V and 3 bases for J; bases not matched to a gene: 7. CDR3 length: 14 amino acids.

In nucleotides, the CDR3 is TGTGCCAGCAGCTTGGTTGGGCGGGACCCCTACGAGCAGTACTTC. Translating gives CASSLVGRDPYEQYF. The rearrangement joins TRBV5-4 to TRBJ2-7, with a tentative D call TRBD2 (6 bases). The CDR3 is made up of 15 amino acids. The V gene lost 0 bases and the J gene lost 2 bases, with 12 bases spanning the gap. Germline CDR1 SGHNT, CDR2 YYREEE (reference sequence).

CDR3 DNA: TGTGCCAGCAGCTTGAGTTATAGCGGGAGGGCCTTGGGTACGCAGTATTTT. Encoded protein: CASSLSYSGRALGTQYF. The chain uses TRBV11-2 and TRBJ2-3; TRBD2 matches at 11 bases. The CDR3 spans 17 residues. The V segment lost 3 bases and the J segment 8 bases; nucleotides outside the gene matches: 13. From germline, CDR1 is SGHAT and CDR2 FQNNGV. Based on the CDR3 plus reference TRBV11-2 and TRBJ2-3, the full variable domain is EAGVAQSPRYKIIEKRQSVAFWCNPISGHATLYWYQQILGQGPKLLIQFQNNGVVDDSQLPKDRFSAERLKGVDSTLKIQPAKLEDSAVYLCASSLSYSGRALGTQYFGPGTRLTVL.